This TCR beta chain was documented in a study of post-analysis software for immune sequencing data. About the study: As for disease course, relapsing-remitting, secondary progressive and progressive-relapsing multiple sclerosis were all included. General study results and limits: Strong co-clustering by F measure was seen for same-batch samples. Controls significantly exceeded multiple sclerosis patients in normalized Chao1 diversity. With TRBV5-6, TRBV5-1 and TRBV20-1 included, about five TRBV segments were more frequent in patients than in controls.

Presence of unique molecular identifiers characterized the TCR beta cDNA libraries. The authors obtained some 500,000 cDNA molecules from approximately 1 to 10 million T cells. TCRdb recomputed calls from the PCR reads with MiXCR, one row per CDR3 protein. The sample records about 260,000 distinct CDR3 sequences, 36% being singletons. The CDR3 totals 15 residues. Per the germline V gene, CDR1 is SGHRS and CDR2 is YFSETQ. Points on this clonotype: Its antigen is as yet unknown. A much more abundant neighbour one base away suggests this may be a read error.

Sequencing input: blood. The chain uses TRBV5-1 and TRBJ1-5; D not resolved. The origin of this receptor is a girl aged 5 to 17 with multiple sclerosis. Here the CDR3 DNA reads TGCGCCAGCAGCTTTTCGACGGGTAGCGATCAGCCCCAGCATTTT. Translating gives CASSFSTGSDQPQHF.